These T cell receptor beta chains were read from a single sample in a study of shared clonotypes between healthy human individuals. The table came from immunoSEQ multiplex PCR; TCRdb's copy has only in-frame clones and leaves some out. The data hold roughly 1,800,000 clones, with roughly 94% observed a single time. Specimen: naive CD8+ T cells sorted from blood. The receptors were sampled from a man in his late teens or twenties in good health. Each CDR3 is given with its conserved first and last residue. The D gene is left open where the match is weak. Clone size appears in some rows only: once, few, many, or a class for an expanded clone.

v_gene	d_gene	len	j_gene	abundance	CDR3nt	CDR3aa
TRBV6-5	TRBD2	15	TRBJ2-7	.	TGTGCCAGCAGTTCCTCCAGCGGGATTATATACGAGCAGTACTTC	CASSSSSGIIYEQYF
TRBV5-4	.	11	TRBJ2-5	once	TGTGCCAGCAGCTCAACAGGGCCCCAGTACTTC	CASSSTGPQYF
TRBV2	.	16	TRBJ2-3	.	TGTGCCAATAGCCCAGCGGGGACAACTAGCACAGATACGCAGTATTTT	CANSPAGTTSTDTQYF
TRBV4-1	.	14	TRBJ2-7	.	TGCGCCAGCAGCCAAGCGCAGGGATGGTACGAGCAGTACTTC	CASSQAQGWYEQYF
TRBV4-1	.	13	TRBJ2-7	.	TGCGCCAGCAGCCAAAACAGAGTTTACGAGCAGTACTTC	CASSQNRVYEQYF
TRBV10-3	.	19	TRBJ2-6	.	TGTGCCATCAGTGAGTTCGGACACATGGATCACTCTGGGGCCAACGTCCTGACTTTC	CAISEFGHMDHSGANVLTF
TRBV1	.	16	TRBJ2-1	.	TGCACCAGCAGCCAAGTGCGAGGAATCTCCTACAATGAGCAGTTCTTC	CTSSQVRGISYNEQFF
TRBV29-1	TRBD1	12	TRBJ2-1	.	TGCAGCGTGTACGACAGGGGTAATGAGCAGTTCTTC	CSVYDRGNEQFF
TRBV19	.	15	TRBJ1-5	.	TGTGCCAGTAGTATCCTGAGTACGGACGGGCAGCCCCAGCATTTT	CASSILSTDGQPQHF
TRBV2	TRBD2	16	TRBJ2-5	.	TGTGCCAGCAGCGAGATCGGTAAGCGGGACGAAGAGACCCAGTACTTC	CASSEIGKRDEETQYF
TRBV7-9	TRBD1	16	TRBJ2-7	.	TGTGCCAGCAGCCCCATCCCGGGACAGGGGATCCCCGAGCAGTACTTC	CASSPIPGQGIPEQYF
TRBV7-8	.	15	TRBJ1-2	.	TGTGCCAGCAGCTCCCCCCCGTGGGGCGTGACCGGCTACACCTTC	CASSSPPWGVTGYTF
TRBV6-5	.	12	TRBJ1-2	.	TGTGCCAGCACTGACAGCAGCTATGGCTACACCTTC	CASTDSSYGYTF
TRBV4-1	.	15	TRBJ1-2	.	TGCGCCAGCAGCCACCGACAAGGAGCTAACTATGGCTACACCTTC	CASSHRQGANYGYTF
TRBV7-6	TRBD1	13	TRBJ2-7	.	TGTGCCAGCAGAAAACAGGGGTCCTACGAGCAGTACTTC	CASRKQGSYEQYF
TRBV11-2	.	13	TRBJ1-2	.	TGTGCCAGCAGCCCGACGACGGGGGATGGCTACACCTTC	CASSPTTGDGYTF
TRBV2	.	16	TRBJ1-2	.	TGTGCCAGCAGTGAGGGCGACCCGTCAAGTAACTATGGCTACACCTTC	CASSEGDPSSNYGYTF
TRBV30	.	12	TRBJ1-1	.	TGTGCCTGGGATTTGGGGAACACTGAAGCTTTCTTT	CAWDLGNTEAFF
TRBV10-1	TRBD1	14	TRBJ2-3	.	TGCGCCAGCAGCGATGAGACAGGGACAGATACGCAGTATTTT	CASSDETGTDTQYF
TRBV9	.	15	TRBJ2-3	.	TGTGCCAGCAGCGTGGGTGGTTCTAGCACAGATACGCAGTATTTT	CASSVGGSSTDTQYF
TRBV18	.	16	TRBJ1-5	.	TGTGCCAGCTCCCAGGAAGGGGCGTGGGGCAATCAGCCCCAGCATTTT	CASSQEGAWGNQPQHF
TRBV9	.	15	TRBJ2-7	once	TGTGCCAGCAGCGTAGACAGCGGAAGCTCCTACGAGCAGTACTTC	CASSVDSGSSYEQYF
TRBV7-7	.	15	TRBJ2-5	.	TGTGCTAGCAGCTTAACTCCGGGGCAGGAAGAGACCCAGTACTTC	CASSLTPGQEETQYF
TRBV6-5	.	13	TRBJ2-7	.	TGTGCCAGCAGTTTCGGACTACCCGACGAGCAGTACTTC	CASSFGLPDEQYF
TRBV7-9	TRBD2	16	TRBJ2-1	.	TGTGCCAGCAGCCCCCGAAATAGCGGGGTCTACAATGAGCAGTTCTTC	CASSPRNSGVYNEQFF
TRBV2	.	13	TRBJ1-2	few	TGTGCCAGCATAAGGGGCCCCGCCAGTGGCTACACCTTC	CASIRGPASGYTF
TRBV5-4	.	13	TRBJ1-1	.	TGTGCCAGCAGACTCAGGGGGAACACTGAAGCTTTCTTT	CASRLRGNTEAFF
TRBV4-3	TRBD2	17	TRBJ2-7	.	TGCGCCAGCAGCCAGAACTTAGCGGGAGTGTTATCCTACGAGCAGTACTTC	CASSQNLAGVLSYEQYF
TRBV4-1	.	15	TRBJ1-6	.	TGCGCCAGCAGCCAAGTAGCACAGATTAATTCACCCCTCCACTTT	CASSQVAQINSPLHF
TRBV19	TRBD2	14	TRBJ2-7	.	TGTGCCAGTAGTCTCGGGACTAGCAGCTACGAGCAGTACTTC	CASSLGTSSYEQYF
TRBV19	.	15	TRBJ2-7	.	TGTGCCAGTAGTATAGGTCCAGGCCAAGCCTACGAGCAGTACTTC	CASSIGPGQAYEQYF
TRBV18	.	12	TRBJ1-1	once	TGTGCCAGCTCACCAACAGTATCTGAAGCTTTCTTT	CASSPTVSEAFF
TRBV11-2	TRBD1	16	TRBJ2-2	.	TGTGCCAGCAGCTTAAGAGGGACAGGGGGTAATGGGGAGCTGTTTTTT	CASSLRGTGGNGELFF
TRBV19	TRBD2	15	TRBJ2-1	.	TGTGCCAGTAGTAGGACTAGTTGGTCCTACAATGAGCAGTTCTTC	CASSRTSWSYNEQFF
TRBV5-6	TRBD2	13	TRBJ2-7	.	TGTGCCAGCAGCTTCGGGACTACCTACGAGCAGTACTTC	CASSFGTTYEQYF
TRBV6-5	.	15	TRBJ2-3	.	TGTGCCAGCAGTTATAGCCCAAACTTGAGGGATACGCAGTATTTT	CASSYSPNLRDTQYF
TRBV15	TRBD2	14	TRBJ2-7	.	TGTGCCACCAGCGATAGCGGGGGGCAGTACGAGCAGTACTTC	CATSDSGGQYEQYF
TRBV5-1	.	17	TRBJ2-7	.	TGCGCCAGCAGCTTGGGAACACGCCTTCATTTTTCCTACGAGCAGTACTTC	CASSLGTRLHFSYEQYF
TRBV28	.	13	TRBJ2-7	.	TGTGCCAGCAGTCCGGGACGAACCTACGAGCAGTACTTC	CASSPGRTYEQYF
TRBV11-2	.	13	TRBJ2-2	.	TGTGCCAGCAGCTTAGATTTCACCGGGGAGCTGTTTTTT	CASSLDFTGELFF
TRBV4-3	.	13	TRBJ2-4	.	TGCGCCAGCAGCCAAGATAGCCGGAACATTCAGTACTTC	CASSQDSRNIQYF